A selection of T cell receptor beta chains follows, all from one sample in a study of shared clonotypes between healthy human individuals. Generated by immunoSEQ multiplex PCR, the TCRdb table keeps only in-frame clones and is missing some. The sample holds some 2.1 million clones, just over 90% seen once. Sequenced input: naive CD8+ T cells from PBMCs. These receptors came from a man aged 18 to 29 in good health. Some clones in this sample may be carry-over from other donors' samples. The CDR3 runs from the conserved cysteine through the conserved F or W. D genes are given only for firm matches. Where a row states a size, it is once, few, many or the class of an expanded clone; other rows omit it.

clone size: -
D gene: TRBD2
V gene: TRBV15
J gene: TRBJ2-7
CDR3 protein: CATSRVASGLDEQYF
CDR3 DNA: TGTGCCACCAGCAGAGTAGCTAGCGGTTTGGACGAGCAGTACTTC

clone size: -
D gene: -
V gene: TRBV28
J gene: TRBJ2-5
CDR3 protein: CASSFRGSWGKETQYF
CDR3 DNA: TGTGCCAGCAGTTTTCGGGGGAGTTGGGGGAAAGAGACCCAGTACTTC

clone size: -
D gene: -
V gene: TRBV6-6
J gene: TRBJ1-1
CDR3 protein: CASSYSTSKRYTEAFF
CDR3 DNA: TGTGCCAGCAGTTACTCGACTAGTAAGCGGTACACTGAAGCTTTCTTT

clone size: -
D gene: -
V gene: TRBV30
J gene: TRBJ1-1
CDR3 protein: CAWSITGPAEAFF
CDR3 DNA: TGTGCCTGGAGTATAACAGGTCCGGCTGAAGCTTTCTTT

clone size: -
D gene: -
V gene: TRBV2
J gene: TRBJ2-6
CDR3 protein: CASRGEGSGANVLTF
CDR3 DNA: TGTGCCAGCAGGGGGGAAGGATCTGGGGCCAACGTCCTGACTTTC

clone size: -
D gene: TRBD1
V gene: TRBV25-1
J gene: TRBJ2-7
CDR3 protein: CASSESDRGFHEQYF
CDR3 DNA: TGTGCCAGCAGTGAATCCGACAGGGGCTTCCACGAGCAGTACTTC

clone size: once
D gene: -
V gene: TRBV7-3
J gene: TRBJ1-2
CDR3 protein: CASSPISGGGGYTF
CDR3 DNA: TGTGCCAGCAGCCCGATATCGGGCGGGGGTGGCTACACCTTC

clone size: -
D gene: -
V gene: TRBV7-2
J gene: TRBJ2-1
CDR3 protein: CASGQQTYNEQFF
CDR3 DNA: TGTGCTAGCGGACAGCAGACCTACAATGAGCAGTTCTTC

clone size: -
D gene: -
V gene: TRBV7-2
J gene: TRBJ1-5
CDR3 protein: CASSLADSYQPQHF
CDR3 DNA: TGTGCCAGCAGCTTAGCGGACAGTTATCAGCCCCAGCATTTT

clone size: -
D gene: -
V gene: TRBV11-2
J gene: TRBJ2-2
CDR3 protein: CASSLVRARELFF
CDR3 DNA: TGTGCCAGCAGCTTAGTACGGGCCCGAGAGCTGTTTTTT

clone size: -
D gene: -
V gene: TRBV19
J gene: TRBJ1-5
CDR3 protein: CASSIKADNQPQHF
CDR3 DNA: TGTGCCAGTAGTATTAAGGCAGACAATCAGCCCCAGCATTTT

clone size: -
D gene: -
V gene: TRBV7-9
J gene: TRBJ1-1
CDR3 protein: CASSSPPENTEAFF
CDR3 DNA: TGTGCCAGCAGCTCCCCTCCCGAGAACACTGAAGCTTTCTTT

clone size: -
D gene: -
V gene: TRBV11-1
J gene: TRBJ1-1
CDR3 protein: CASSFEGTNTEAFF
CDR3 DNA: TGTGCCAGCAGCTTCGAGGGTACGAACACTGAAGCTTTCTTT

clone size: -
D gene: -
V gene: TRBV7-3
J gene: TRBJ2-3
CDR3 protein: CASSLIGDGGTDTQYF
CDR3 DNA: TGTGCCAGCAGCTTAATTGGGGACGGTGGCACAGATACGCAGTATTTT

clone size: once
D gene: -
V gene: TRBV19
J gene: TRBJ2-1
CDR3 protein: CASSIPNETPNEQFF
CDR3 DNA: TGTGCCAGTAGTATCCCCAATGAAACGCCCAATGAGCAGTTCTTC

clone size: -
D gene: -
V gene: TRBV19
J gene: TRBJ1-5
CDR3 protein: CASSEWANQPQHF
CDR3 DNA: TGTGCCAGTAGTGAGTGGGCAAATCAGCCCCAGCATTTT

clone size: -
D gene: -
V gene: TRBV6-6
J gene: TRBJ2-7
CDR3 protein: CASSYNMGRSYEQYF
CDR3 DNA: TGTGCCAGCAGTTACAATATGGGGCGCTCCTACGAGCAGTACTTC

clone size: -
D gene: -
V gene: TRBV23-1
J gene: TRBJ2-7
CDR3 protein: CASSQSLHPVSDVRAYEQYF
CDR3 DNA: TGCGCCAGCAGTCAATCCCTCCATCCCGTATCGGACGTTAGAGCCTACGAGCAGTACTTC

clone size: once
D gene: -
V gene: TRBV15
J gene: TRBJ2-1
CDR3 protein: CATSPGGGGRESSWIYNEQFF
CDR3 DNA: TGTGCCACCAGCCCGGGTGGTGGGGGGCGGGAATCTAGCTGGATCTACAATGAGCAGTTCTTC

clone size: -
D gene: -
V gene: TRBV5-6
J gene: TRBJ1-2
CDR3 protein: CASSLANWVANYGYTF
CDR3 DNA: TGTGCCAGCAGCTTGGCCAATTGGGTCGCTAACTATGGCTACACCTTC

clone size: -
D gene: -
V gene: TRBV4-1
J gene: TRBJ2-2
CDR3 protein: CASSQVLKDRNTGELFF
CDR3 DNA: TGCGCCAGCAGCCAAGTCTTAAAGGACAGAAACACCGGGGAGCTGTTTTTT

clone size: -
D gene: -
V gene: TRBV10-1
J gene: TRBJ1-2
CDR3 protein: CASSVGTGDYGYTF
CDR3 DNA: TGCGCCAGCAGTGTAGGGACGGGGGACTATGGCTACACCTTC

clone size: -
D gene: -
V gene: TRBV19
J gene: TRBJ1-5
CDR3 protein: CASTQFGGPEAQHF
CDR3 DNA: TGTGCCAGTACCCAATTCGGTGGGCCTGAGGCCCAGCATTTT

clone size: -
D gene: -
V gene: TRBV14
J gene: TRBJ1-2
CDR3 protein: CASSQSDSHPYGYTF
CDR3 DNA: TGTGCCAGCAGCCAATCTGACAGTCATCCGTATGGCTACACCTTC

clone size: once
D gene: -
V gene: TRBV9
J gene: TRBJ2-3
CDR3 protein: CASQPGFTDTQYF
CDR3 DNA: TGTGCCAGCCAGCCGGGATTCACAGATACGCAGTATTTT

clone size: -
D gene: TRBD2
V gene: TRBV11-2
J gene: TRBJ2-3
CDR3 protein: CASRHPVERENTDTQYF
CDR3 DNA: TGTGCCAGCAGACACCCTGTCGAGCGGGAAAACACAGATACGCAGTATTTT

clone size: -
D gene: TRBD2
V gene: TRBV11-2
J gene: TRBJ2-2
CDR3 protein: CASSLDLGTRNTGELFF
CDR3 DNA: TGTGCCAGCAGCTTAGATCTTGGGACTAGGAACACCGGGGAGCTGTTTTTT

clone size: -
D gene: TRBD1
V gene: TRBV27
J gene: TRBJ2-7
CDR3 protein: CASSLRPTGSGYEQYF
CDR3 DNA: TGTGCCAGCAGTTTAAGGCCGACAGGGTCCGGCTACGAGCAGTACTTC

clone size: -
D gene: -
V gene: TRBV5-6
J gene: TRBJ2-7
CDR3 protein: CASSFGSTEQYF
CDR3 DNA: TGTGCCAGCAGCTTTGGTTCAACTGAGCAGTACTTC

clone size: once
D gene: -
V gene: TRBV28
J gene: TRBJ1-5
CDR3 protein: CASRVDGLFLQPQHF
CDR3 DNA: TGTGCCAGCAGGGTGGACGGGCTCTTTCTTCAGCCCCAGCATTTT

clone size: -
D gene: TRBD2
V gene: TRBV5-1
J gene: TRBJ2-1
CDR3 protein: CASSSTGTSGYNEQFF
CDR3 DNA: TGCGCCAGCAGCTCCACCGGGACTAGCGGCTACAATGAGCAGTTCTTC

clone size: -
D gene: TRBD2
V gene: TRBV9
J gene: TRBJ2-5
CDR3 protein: CASTSSGREETQYF
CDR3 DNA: TGTGCCAGCACTAGTAGCGGGAGGGAAGAGACCCAGTACTTC

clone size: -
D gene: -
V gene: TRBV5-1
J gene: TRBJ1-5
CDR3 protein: CASSLDGSNQPQHF
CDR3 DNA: TGCGCCAGCAGCTTGGACGGTAGCAATCAGCCCCAGCATTTT

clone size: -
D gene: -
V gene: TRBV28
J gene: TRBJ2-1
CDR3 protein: CASSLILVAGNNEQFF
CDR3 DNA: TGTGCCAGCAGTTTAATCTTAGTGGCGGGGAACAATGAGCAGTTCTTC

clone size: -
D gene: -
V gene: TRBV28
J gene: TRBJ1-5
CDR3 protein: CASSLVGTNQPQHF
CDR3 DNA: TGTGCCAGCAGTTTGGTCGGGACCAATCAGCCCCAGCATTTT

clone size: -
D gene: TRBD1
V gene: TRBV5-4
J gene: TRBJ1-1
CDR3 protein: CASSPSGGQEAFF
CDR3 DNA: TGTGCCAGCAGCCCATCAGGGGGTCAGGAGGCTTTCTTT

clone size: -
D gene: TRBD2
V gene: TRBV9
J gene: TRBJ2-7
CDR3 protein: CASSPNAGVREQYF
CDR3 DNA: TGTGCCAGCAGCCCAAATGCGGGAGTGAGAGAGCAGTACTTC

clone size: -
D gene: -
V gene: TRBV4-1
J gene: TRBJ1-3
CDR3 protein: CASSQVVGGRGNTIYF
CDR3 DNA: TGCGCCAGCAGCCAAGTTGTAGGGGGGCGGGGAAACACCATATATTTT

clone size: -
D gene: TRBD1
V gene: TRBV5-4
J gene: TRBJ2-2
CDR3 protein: CASSSGQGFGGELFF
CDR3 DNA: TGTGCCAGCAGCTCAGGACAGGGTTTTGGCGGGGAGCTGTTTTTT

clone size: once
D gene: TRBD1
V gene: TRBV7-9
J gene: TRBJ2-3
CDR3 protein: CASSHPLLAGGRDTQYF
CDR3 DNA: TGTGCCAGCAGCCACCCACTCCTGGCAGGGGGCAGAGATACGCAGTATTTT

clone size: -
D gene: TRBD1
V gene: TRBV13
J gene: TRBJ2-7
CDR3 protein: CASSTWTGGSREQYF
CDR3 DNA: TGTGCCAGCAGCACCTGGACAGGGGGCTCGAGAGAGCAGTACTTC

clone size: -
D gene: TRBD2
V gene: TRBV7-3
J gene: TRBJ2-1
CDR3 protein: CASSPIAGGREQFF
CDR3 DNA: TGTGCCAGCAGCCCAATAGCGGGAGGTCGGGAGCAGTTCTTC

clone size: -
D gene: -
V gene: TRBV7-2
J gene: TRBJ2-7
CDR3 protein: CASSLIVGPIYEQYF
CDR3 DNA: TGTGCCAGCAGCTTAATAGTAGGACCGATCTACGAGCAGTACTTC

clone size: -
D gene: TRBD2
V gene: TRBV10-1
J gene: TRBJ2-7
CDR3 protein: CASRAWTSGDEQYF
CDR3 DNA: TGCGCCAGCAGGGCCTGGACTAGCGGCGACGAGCAGTACTTC

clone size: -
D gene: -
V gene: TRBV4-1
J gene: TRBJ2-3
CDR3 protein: CASSQDRRPDTQYF
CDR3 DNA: TGCGCCAGCAGCCAAGACAGGAGGCCAGATACGCAGTATTTT

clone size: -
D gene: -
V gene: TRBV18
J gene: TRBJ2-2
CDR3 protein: CASSPPGELFF
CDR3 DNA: TGTGCCAGCTCACCTCCCGGGGAGCTGTTTTTT

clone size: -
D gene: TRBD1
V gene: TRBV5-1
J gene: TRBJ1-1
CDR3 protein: CASSLAVRGHGNTEAFF
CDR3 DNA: TGCGCCAGCAGCTTGGCAGTGAGGGGGCATGGGAACACTGAAGCTTTCTTT

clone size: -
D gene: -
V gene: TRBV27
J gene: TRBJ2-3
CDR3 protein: CASSLSRQPSTDTQYF
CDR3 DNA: TGTGCCAGCAGTTTGTCGCGACAACCTAGCACAGATACGCAGTATTTT

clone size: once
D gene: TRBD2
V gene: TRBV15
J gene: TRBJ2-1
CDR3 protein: CATSLGREGSYNEQFF
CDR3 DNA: TGTGCCACCAGCTTGGGGCGGGAGGGGTCCTACAATGAGCAGTTCTTC

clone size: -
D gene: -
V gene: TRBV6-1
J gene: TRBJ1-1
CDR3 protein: CASSFTGNTEAFF
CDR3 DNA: TGTGCCAGCAGTTTCACGGGGAACACTGAAGCTTTCTTT

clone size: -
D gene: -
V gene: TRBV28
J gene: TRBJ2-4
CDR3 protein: CASSSPGQGLYF
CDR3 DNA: TGTGCCAGCAGTTCCCCGGGGCAGGGTTTATACTTC

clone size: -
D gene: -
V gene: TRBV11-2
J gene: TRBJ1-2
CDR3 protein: CASSLGGRGGYGYTF
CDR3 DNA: TGTGCCAGCAGCTTAGGTGGGAGAGGGGGCTATGGCTACACCTTC

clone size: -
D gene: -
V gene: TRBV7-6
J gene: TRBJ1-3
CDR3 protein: CASSFSNSGNTIYF
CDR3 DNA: TGTGCCAGCAGCTTTAGCAATTCTGGAAACACCATATATTTT

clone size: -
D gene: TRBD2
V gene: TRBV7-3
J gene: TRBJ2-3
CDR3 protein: CASSPGGLFSTDTQYF
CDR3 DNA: TGTGCCAGCAGCCCGGGGGGACTATTTAGCACAGATACGCAGTATTTT

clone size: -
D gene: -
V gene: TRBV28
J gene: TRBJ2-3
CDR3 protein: CASSQPHGTDTQYF
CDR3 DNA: TGTGCCAGCAGTCAACCCCACGGGACAGATACGCAGTATTTT

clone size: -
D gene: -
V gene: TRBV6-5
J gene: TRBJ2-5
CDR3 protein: CASSSRVGETQYF
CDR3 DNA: TGTGCCAGCAGTTCCAGGGTTGGAGAGACCCAGTACTTC

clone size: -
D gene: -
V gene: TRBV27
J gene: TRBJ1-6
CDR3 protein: CASSLGSSYNSPLHF
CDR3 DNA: TGTGCCAGCAGTTTGGGGAGCTCCTATAATTCACCCCTCCACTTT

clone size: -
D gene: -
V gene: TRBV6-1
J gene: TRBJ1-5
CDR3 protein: CASSVRGRNYHQPQHF
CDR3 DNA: TGTGCCAGCAGTGTGAGGGGACGGAACTACCATCAGCCCCAGCATTTT

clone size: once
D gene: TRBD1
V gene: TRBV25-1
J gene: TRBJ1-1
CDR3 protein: CASSDTGDTEAFF
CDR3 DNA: TGTGCCAGCAGTGATACAGGGGACACTGAAGCTTTCTTT